Listed below are T cell receptor beta chains from one sample, sequenced in a study of blood T cells in healthy people across ages. TCRdb re-analysed the 5' RACE reads in MiXCR, keeping a single row per CDR3 protein. The sample lists 1.5 million to 2 million distinct CDR3 sequences; roughly 50% were seen once. The specimen sequenced was blood. The receptors shown here come from a woman aged 40 to 55 in good health. The CDR3 runs from the conserved cysteine through the conserved F or W. The order of the fields is CDR3 DNA, CDR3 protein, J gene, clone size, V gene, D gene. The D gene is left open where the match is weak. For some rows the clone size is stated as once, few or many, or as a class when expanded; others skip it.

DNA: TGTGCCAGCAGTACAGGGTTCGATGGCAATCAGTCCCAGCATTTT
CDR3: CASSTGFDGNQSQHF
J: TRBJ1-5
size: -
V: TRBV12-3/TRBV12-4
D: -

DNA: TGCGCCAGCAGCCAGACACAGGATTGGGGTGAGCAGTACTTC
CDR3: CASSQTQDWGEQYF
J: TRBJ2-5
size: -
V: TRBV5-1
D: -

DNA: TGTGCCAGCAGACTTAGAGGGGGGGGCGCGGGGGATGTGCAGTTCTTC
CDR3: CASRLRGGGAGDVQFF
J: TRBJ2-1
size: -
V: TRBV7-2
D: -

DNA: TGTGCCAGCAGACCAATCACCGGTGGCTACACCTTC
CDR3: CASRPITGGYTF
J: TRBJ1-2
size: -
V: TRBV27
D: -

DNA: TGTGCCAGCAGCCCTGCTGGTCCAACTAATGAAAAACTGTTTTTT
CDR3: CASSPAGPTNEKLFF
J: TRBJ1-4
size: few
V: TRBV5-5
D: -

DNA: TGTGCCAGCAGTTTCGGGGACACGGGTGAGCAGTTCTTC
CDR3: CASSFGDTGEQFF
J: TRBJ2-1
size: -
V: TRBV12-3/TRBV12-4
D: -

DNA: TGCAGCGTTGCCCAGAGTCCTGGGGAGACCCAGTACTTC
CDR3: CSVAQSPGETQYF
J: TRBJ2-5
size: few
V: TRBV29-1
D: -

DNA: TGCAGTGCAGGGGCGGGCAATGAGCAGTTCTTC
CDR3: CSAGAGNEQFF
J: TRBJ2-1
size: -
V: TRBV20-1
D: -

DNA: TGCAGCGTTGAGAGGTTAAACTATGGCTACACCTTC
CDR3: CSVERLNYGYTF
J: TRBJ1-2
size: -
V: TRBV29-1
D: -

DNA: TGCAGTGTTCCGGGACTAGCGGGGGGGCCCCGCTACAATGAGCAGTTCTTC
CDR3: CSVPGLAGGPRYNEQFF
J: TRBJ2-1
size: -
V: TRBV20-1
D: TRBD2

DNA: TGTGCCAGCAGCGCCCCCCCCGGGGGGTACAATGAGCAGTACTTC
CDR3: CASSAPPGGYNEQYF
J: TRBJ2-7
size: -
V: TRBV7-2
D: TRBD2

DNA: TGTGCCAGCAGTTACTCCTCAGGGGGAGTCTCCTACGAGCAGTACTTC
CDR3: CASSYSSGGVSYEQYF
J: TRBJ2-7
size: few
V: TRBV6-5
D: TRBD1

DNA: TGTGCCAGCAGGGGTGGGGGGGCGTTAACCTCCGAGCAGTACTTC
CDR3: CASRGGGALTSEQYF
J: TRBJ2-7
size: once
V: TRBV7-2
D: -

DNA: TGTGCCATCAGTAAAAGACAGGGAGAGAACACTGAAGCTTTCTTT
CDR3: CAISKRQGENTEAFF
J: TRBJ1-1
size: -
V: TRBV10-3
D: TRBD1

DNA: TGTGCCACCAGGTCGACAGGAGGATCCAACTATGGCTACACCTTC
CDR3: CATRSTGGSNYGYTF
J: TRBJ1-2
size: -
V: TRBV24-1
D: -

DNA: TGTGCCAGCAGGCCCCGGGTTACGAGCTCTGGGGCCAACGTCCTGACTTTC
CDR3: CASRPRVTSSGANVLTF
J: TRBJ2-6
size: once
V: TRBV5-4
D: -

DNA: TGTGCCATCAGCAAAGCGGGGGAGATATACAATGAGCAGTTCTTC
CDR3: CAISKAGEIYNEQFF
J: TRBJ2-1
size: -
V: TRBV10-3
D: TRBD2

DNA: TGCAGTGCTCCTCGTGGAACTTCCTCCCAGTTCTTC
CDR3: CSAPRGTSSQFF
J: TRBJ2-1
size: -
V: TRBV20-1
D: -

DNA: TGTGCCAGCGAAGGAGTGGGGCAGACCCAGTACTTC
CDR3: CASEGVGQTQYF
J: TRBJ2-5
size: few
V: TRBV12-3/TRBV12-4
D: -

DNA: TGTGCCAGCAGCGTAGACCTCCACCGGAACACTGAAGCTTTCTTT
CDR3: CASSVDLHRNTEAFF
J: TRBJ1-1
size: -
V: TRBV9
D: -

DNA: TGTGCCAGCAGTTACGTGACAGCACCCTATGGCTACACCTTC
CDR3: CASSYVTAPYGYTF
J: TRBJ1-2
size: -
V: TRBV28
D: -

DNA: TGTGCCAGCAACATCGGGGGATCACCCCTCCACTTT
CDR3: CASNIGGSPLHF
J: TRBJ1-6
size: -
V: TRBV2
D: -

DNA: TGCAGTGCTCCCCACGGACTAGCGGGGGGCACAGATACGCAGTATTTT
CDR3: CSAPHGLAGGTDTQYF
J: TRBJ2-3
size: -
V: TRBV20-1
D: TRBD2

DNA: TGCAGTGCTACCGAGTTAGCGGGGGCGTACAAAAACATTCAGTACTTC
CDR3: CSATELAGAYKNIQYF
J: TRBJ2-4
size: -
V: TRBV20-1
D: TRBD2

DNA: TGCAGCGGTGAAGGGGAAACAGATACGCAGTATTTT
CDR3: CSGEGETDTQYF
J: TRBJ2-3
size: -
V: TRBV29-1
D: -

DNA: TGCGCCAGCAGCCAAGATATCCCTTCACCCCTCCACTTT
CDR3: CASSQDIPSPLHF
J: TRBJ1-6
size: few
V: TRBV4-3
D: -

DNA: TGCAGTGCTAGTGGAGGGAATCAGCCCCAGCATTTT
CDR3: CSASGGNQPQHF
J: TRBJ1-5
size: -
V: TRBV20-1
D: -

DNA: TGCAGTGCTCGGACAGGGGAGAGCACTGAAGCTTTCTTT
CDR3: CSARTGESTEAFF
J: TRBJ1-1
size: -
V: TRBV20-1
D: TRBD1

DNA: TGTGCCAGCAAATATCCAGGTTTATCCTACAATGAGCAGTTCTTC
CDR3: CASKYPGLSYNEQFF
J: TRBJ2-1
size: -
V: TRBV14
D: -

DNA: TGTGCCATCAGTGAGGGGGGGTATAGCAATCAGCCCCAGCATTTT
CDR3: CAISEGGYSNQPQHF
J: TRBJ1-5
size: -
V: TRBV10-3
D: -

DNA: TGTGCCAGCAGTTACTCGAGACAGGGGAACACTGAAGCTTTCTTT
CDR3: CASSYSRQGNTEAFF
J: TRBJ1-1
size: few
V: TRBV6-2/TRBV6-3
D: TRBD1

DNA: TGTGCCAGCAGTTATCATTTGGGGACAGGCACAGATACGCAGTATTTT
CDR3: CASSYHLGTGTDTQYF
J: TRBJ2-3
size: few
V: TRBV6-5
D: TRBD1

DNA: TGTGCCAGCAGCATGGCGAGACAGGGGGGTTTCAATGAGCAGTTCTTC
CDR3: CASSMARQGGFNEQFF
J: TRBJ2-1
size: few
V: TRBV6-6
D: TRBD1

DNA: TGTGCCAGCTCACCATATGCCGTAGCCGGGGGAAAAGAGACCCAGTACTTC
CDR3: CASSPYAVAGGKETQYF
J: TRBJ2-5
size: -
V: TRBV18
D: -

DNA: TGTGCCATCAGTGGGACAGGGGGCTTGGTGGACTATGGCTACACCTTC
CDR3: CAISGTGGLVDYGYTF
J: TRBJ1-2
size: -
V: TRBV10-3
D: TRBD1

DNA: TGTGCCAGCAGCCAAGATTCCAGGGCTACTAACTATGGCTACACCTTC
CDR3: CASSQDSRATNYGYTF
J: TRBJ1-2
size: few
V: TRBV3-1
D: -

DNA: TGTGCTAGTGGCAGCAGCGGGGGGATAACAGATACGCAGTATTTT
CDR3: CASGSSGGITDTQYF
J: TRBJ2-3
size: many
V: TRBV12-5
D: TRBD2

DNA: TGTGCCAGCAGCCGGGAGCGGGACAATGAGCAGTTCTTC
CDR3: CASSRERDNEQFF
J: TRBJ2-1
size: few
V: TRBV2
D: -

DNA: TGTGCCAGCAGCTTAGCACTACCACACCGGGAGCTGTTTTTT
CDR3: CASSLALPHRELFF
J: TRBJ2-2
size: -
V: TRBV7-2
D: -

DNA: TGTGCCAGCAGTTCCATAACAGGGGTCGGCAAAAACATTCAGTACTTC
CDR3: CASSSITGVGKNIQYF
J: TRBJ2-4
size: -
V: TRBV6-5
D: TRBD1

DNA: TGCAGCGTTGTTAAGGACTATGAAAAACTGTTTTTT
CDR3: CSVVKDYEKLFF
J: TRBJ1-4
size: -
V: TRBV29-1
D: -

DNA: TGCGCCAGCAGCCAATTGAGGCAGAACACAGATACGCAGTATTTT
CDR3: CASSQLRQNTDTQYF
J: TRBJ2-3
size: -
V: TRBV5-1
D: -

DNA: TGCAGTGCTAGGGCTAGCGGGGGCTACGAGCAGTACTTC
CDR3: CSARASGGYEQYF
J: TRBJ2-7
size: many
V: TRBV20-1
D: TRBD2

DNA: TGTGCCAGCTGGGGGGGCCTCACCACTAGCACAGATACGCAGTATTTT
CDR3: CASWGGLTTSTDTQYF
J: TRBJ2-3
size: -
V: TRBV27
D: -

DNA: TGTGCCAGCAGGTCCCCCGACAGGGCTTTCTTT
CDR3: CASRSPDRAFF
J: TRBJ1-1
size: -
V: TRBV28
D: -

DNA: TGTGCCAGCAGCTTCCGGGGTAGGGGTCTTAGCACAGATACGCAGTATTTT
CDR3: CASSFRGRGLSTDTQYF
J: TRBJ2-3
size: -
V: TRBV7-2
D: -

DNA: TGCAGTGCTAGAGATGAGGCGCGACCCTACAATGAGCAGTTCTTC
CDR3: CSARDEARPYNEQFF
J: TRBJ2-1
size: -
V: TRBV20-1
D: -

DNA: TGTGCCACCAGTGATTTGTGGGGCTACACCTTC
CDR3: CATSDLWGYTF
J: TRBJ1-2
size: few
V: TRBV24-1
D: -

DNA: TGCGCCAGCAGCCAGACGGTTGCGGGGGTGGGGAACTATGGCTACACCTTC
CDR3: CASSQTVAGVGNYGYTF
J: TRBJ1-2
size: -
V: TRBV4-1
D: -

DNA: TGTGCCAGCGGTTTAGGGGTAGAGACCCAGTACTTC
CDR3: CASGLGVETQYF
J: TRBJ2-5
size: -
V: TRBV28
D: -

DNA: TGTGCCAGCAGCTTAATGACAGAGAGCTATGGCTACACCTTC
CDR3: CASSLMTESYGYTF
J: TRBJ1-2
size: -
V: TRBV7-2
D: -

DNA: TGTGCCAGCAGCGTCGACAGGGTCGGCTACACCTTC
CDR3: CASSVDRVGYTF
J: TRBJ1-2
size: few
V: TRBV9
D: TRBD1

DNA: TGTGCCAGCTCAGTACAGCTACAAGAGACCCAGTACTTC
CDR3: CASSVQLQETQYF
J: TRBJ2-5
size: few
V: TRBV18
D: -

DNA: TGTGCCACCAGCAGAGATATGGGGGGGGAGACTGAAGCTTTCTTT
CDR3: CATSRDMGGETEAFF
J: TRBJ1-1
size: -
V: TRBV15
D: -

DNA: TGTGCCAGCAGTCCAGGGGACTACCAAGAGACCCAGTACTTC
CDR3: CASSPGDYQETQYF
J: TRBJ2-5
size: few
V: TRBV18
D: -

DNA: TGTGCCAGCAGCATCGGACTAGCGGGGGGCCTACAAGAGACCCAGTACTTC
CDR3: CASSIGLAGGLQETQYF
J: TRBJ2-5
size: -
V: TRBV5-8
D: TRBD2

DNA: TGTGCCAGCAGATATGGGACGGAACTAGCGGGGTTGTATACGCAGTATTTT
CDR3: CASRYGTELAGLYTQYF
J: TRBJ2-3
size: -
V: TRBV6-5
D: TRBD2